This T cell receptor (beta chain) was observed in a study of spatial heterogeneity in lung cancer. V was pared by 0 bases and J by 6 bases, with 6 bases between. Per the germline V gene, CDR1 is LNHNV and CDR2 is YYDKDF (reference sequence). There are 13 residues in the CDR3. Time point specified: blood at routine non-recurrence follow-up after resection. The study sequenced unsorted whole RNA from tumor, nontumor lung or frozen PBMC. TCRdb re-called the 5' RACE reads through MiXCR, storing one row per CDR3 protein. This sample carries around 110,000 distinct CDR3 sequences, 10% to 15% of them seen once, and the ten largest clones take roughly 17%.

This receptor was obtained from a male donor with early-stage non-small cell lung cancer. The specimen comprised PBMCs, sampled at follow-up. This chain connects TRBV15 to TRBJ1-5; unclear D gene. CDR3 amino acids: CATSRDGSQPQHF. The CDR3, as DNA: TGTGCCACCAGCAGAGACGGTTCTCAGCCCCAGCATTTT.